This record looks at one TCR beta chain sequence and its context. Its target antigen remains unknown. Base qualities were left out, and no much larger clone turns up one base away. TCRbeta CDR3 regions were amplified from genomic DNA using the immunoSEQ Assay, a bias-controlled multiplex PCR. The paper's processing steps were these. Nucleated cell counts per sample were estimated from amplification of reference gene primers within the assay. To quantify the absolute abundance of each unique TCRbeta CDR3 rearrangement, sequence reads were collapsed and filtered. For each sample, productive Simpson clonality was calculated as the square root of Simpson's diversity index across productive rearrangements. TCRdb holds this immuneACCESS table with in-frame rearrangements only. Some clones are missing; in checked studies, unresolved V genes explain under half, and the rest has no known cause. The V and J calls and clone size were taken over from that table, and D and trimming were inferred from the DNA. The table for this sample lists 95,000 to 110,000 clones; almost 90% of them were counted only once. The top ten hold around 3.5% of the sample.

The sample comes from a study of blood T cell repertoires in COVID-19 (dated by TCRdb to between 2020 and 2021). With respect to the entire study: Samples from collaborators originated in the United States, Italy and Spain and spanned both the acute and convalescent phases of COVID-19. The prospective study material was composed of cDNA or gDNA derived from T cells, B-cell-depleted T cells, or PBMCs. Subjects who had been exposed to COVID-19, were actively infected with it, or had recovered from it provided the deeply sampled blood TCRbeta repertoires that made up the dataset. A freely available public database, intended as a resource for researchers studying the immune response to SARS-CoV-2, is where the repertoires were released. Samples were obtained from the ongoing ImmuneRACE study (first 160 participants) and from over a thousand subjects provided by 6 global collaborators. Nearly every sample came with metadata listing a de-identified subject ID, COVID-19 status, age in years and sex. Where HLA class I and class II types were available, the types were taken from metadata supplied by the sample provider, not from assay-based typing.

Collaborating institutions collected whole blood in K2EDTA tubes following their own protocols. Collaborator samples were shipped for TCRbeta analysis as frozen whole blood, isolated PBMCs, or DNA extracted from either sample type. Points the paper makes about the study in general: The quantity of clinical and demographic metadata differed by source and by participant and was supplied without curation.

At the junction V is shortened by 4 bases and J by 2 bases; bases outside the gene matches: 3. Taken from the germline V gene, the CDR1 and CDR2 loops are SGHRS and YFSETQ. The CDR3 spans 14 residues, from the cysteine through the phenylalanine. The read is trimmed to its CDR3 DNA, 42 bases read in frame from base 1. The rearranged chain carries TRBV5-1 and TRBJ2-1, with 7 central nucleotides matching TRBD1. The sample comprised peripheral blood. The receptor comes from a human donor in a cohort sampled during active COVID-19. The CDR3 region: CASSTGTAYNEQFF. The nucleotide sequence is given as TGCGCCAGCAGCACCGGGACAGCCTACAATGAGCAGTTCTTC. The full variable domain, completed from the reference TRBV5-1 and TRBJ2-1 proteins outside the CDR3, reads KAGVTQTPRYLIKTRGQQVTLSCSPISGHRSVSWYQQTPGQGLQFLFEYFSETQRNKGNFPGRFSGRQFSNSRSEMNVSTLELGDSALYLCASSTGTAYNEQFFGPGTRLTVL.